This passage covers 7 T cell receptor beta chains from one sample sequenced in a study of blood T cell repertoires in COVID-19. Sequencing used immunoSEQ multiplex PCR; TCRdb keeps in-frame clones, though not all of them. The data hold some 180,000 clones, with 80% observed a single time. Sequenced input: PBMCs or T cells enriched from blood (not recorded which). These receptor sequences come from a man aged 60-69 years who had been exposed to COVID-19.

V and J are TRBV4-1 and TRBJ2-1; 8 nucleotides match TRBD2. The CDR3 loop spans 15 amino acids. V lost 4 bases to trimming and J lost 9 bases; unmatched junction nucleotides: 11. Germline CDR1 is MGHRA and CDR2 is YSYEKL. CDR3 bases: TGCGCCAGCAGCCTGGAGCGGGAGTGGGGGAGTGAGCAGTTCTTC. It codes for CASSLEREWGSEQFF.

This clone came up many times. The chain couples TRBV30 to TRBJ2-1, with 11 bases aligning to TRBD2. The CDR3 is 14 amino acids. Germline CDR1 is GTSNPN and CDR2 is SVGIG (reference sequence). V was pared by 1 base and J by 4 bases, with 0 bases of the junction left unmatched. The CDR3 sequence is CAWSGLAGYNEQFF. CDR3 coding DNA: TGTGCCTGGAGTGGACTAGCGGGGTACAATGAGCAGTTCTTC.

The rearrangement uses TRBV9 and TRBJ2-5, with D possibly matching TRBD1 (5 bases). Trimming shortened V by 0 bases and J by 5 bases, and 14 bases separated the two germline ends. Germline V gene data show CDR1 as SGDLS and CDR2 as YYNGEE. The CDR3 is 15 amino acids. The CDR3 spells CASSVVGHSGETQYF. Written as DNA, the CDR3 is TGTGCCAGCAGCGTAGTTGGTCATTCAGGGGAGACCCAGTACTTC.

The CDR3 nucleotides read TGCGCCAGCAGCCCGCCGGGACAGGGGGACGAGCAGTACTTC. Translated, it gives CASSPPGQGDEQYF. The chain recombines TRBV5-1 with TRBJ2-7; 11 bases are a match to TRBD1. From germline, CDR1 is SGHRS and CDR2 YFSETQ. The V gene end was trimmed by 4 bases and the J gene end by 5 bases; junction bases not matched to a gene: 5. The CDR3 extends over 14 amino acids.

The genes are TRBV13 and TRBJ2-7, with 9 bases aligning to TRBD2. Germline CDR1 is PRHDT and CDR2 is FYEKMQ (reference sequence). This CDR3 spans 17 amino acids. Trimming took 5 bases from V and 1 from J; bases not matched to a gene: 12. The CDR3 DNA reads TGTGCCAGCAGCCTTGCCATTGGACTAGCGATTTCCTACGAGCAGTACTTC. Translation: CASSLAIGLAISYEQYF.

This rearrangement joins TRBV11-3 to TRBJ1-5, with D maybe TRBD1 (6 bases). Germline CDR1 SGHNT, CDR2 YENEEA. V was pared by 1 base and J by 3 bases, with 10 bases between. The CDR3 totals 15 residues. The DNA of the CDR3 is TGTGCCAGCAGCTTAGGGGGGCACCACAATCAGCCCCAGCATTTT. It translates to CASSLGGHHNQPQHF.

The chain links TRBV6-5 to TRBJ2-7; 7 bases match TRBD1. Per germline, CDR1 MNHEY and CDR2 SVGAGI. V shed 2 bases, J shed 4 bases, and the junction held 8 bases outside the gene matches. The CDR3 totals 15 residues. CDR3 sequence (DNA): TGTGCCAGCAGTTACACCAAGACAGGGATATACGAGCAGTACTTC. This sequence encodes CASSYTKTGIYEQYF.